This is a list of T cell receptor beta chains from one sample in a study of OX40 agonist ivuxolimab in advanced cancers. Sequencing used immunoSEQ multiplex PCR; TCRdb keeps in-frame clones, though not all of them. The sample carries about 88,000 clones, around nine tenths recorded once. Source: CD4+ or CD8+ T cells sorted from blood, taken in a trial of the OX40 agonist ivuxolimab. These receptor sequences come from an adult with an advanced solid tumor such as melanoma, head and neck, liver or kidney cancer. Each CDR3 is given with its conserved first and last residue. D genes are given only for firm matches. Only part of the rows carry a size: once, few, many, or a class if the clone is expanded.

TRBJ2-2 . . TRBV7-9 13 CASSTDGSGELFF TGTGCCAGCAGTACCGACGGATCCGGGGAGCTGTTTTTT
TRBJ2-2 . TRBD2 TRBV4-3 15 CASSPLTGGPGELFF TGCGCCAGCAGCCCCCTGACGGGAGGACCCGGGGAGCTGTTTTTT
TRBJ2-5 once . TRBV10-2 14 CASSGGSRGETQYF TGCGCCAGCTCCGGAGGTAGCCGAGGGGAGACCCAGTACTTC
TRBJ2-3 . . TRBV18 15 CASSREFLIGDTQYF TGTGCCAGCTCACGGGAGTTTTTAATAGGAGATACGCAGTATTTT
TRBJ2-2 . TRBD2 TRBV6-1 17 CASSGTSGRAGTGELFF TGTGCCAGCAGTGGGACTAGCGGGAGGGCCGGCACCGGGGAGCTGTTTTTT
TRBJ1-5 . . TRBV2 14 CASSVGIRNQPQHF TGTGCCAGCAGTGTGGGGATACGGAATCAGCCCCAGCATTTT
TRBJ2-2 once . TRBV5-5 14 CASSWEWGTGELFF TGTGCCAGCAGCTGGGAGTGGGGCACCGGGGAGCTGTTTTTT
TRBJ2-1 . . TRBV21-1 16 CASSNPQEQAYNEQFF TGTGCCAGCAGCAACCCCCAGGAGCAGGCCTACAATGAGCAGTTCTTC
TRBJ1-1 few . TRBV2 11 CASTENTEAFF TGTGCCAGCACAGAGAACACTGAAGCTTTCTTT
TRBJ2-7 . TRBD2 TRBV7-2 15 CASSPALAVGGEQYF TGTGCCAGCAGCCCGGCACTAGCGGTAGGTGGTGAGCAGTACTTC
TRBJ2-5 . TRBD2 TRBV14 14 CASSPSVAGETQYF TGTGCCAGCAGCCCCTCGGTAGCGGGAGAGACCCAGTACTTC
TRBJ2-7 . . TRBV7-2 14 CASSLGISGAEQYF TGTGCCAGCAGCTTGGGGATATCTGGGGCCGAGCAGTACTTC
TRBJ2-5 . TRBD2 TRBV7-7 14 CASSLGLAEETQYF TGTGCCAGCAGCTTAGGACTAGCGGAAGAGACCCAGTACTTC
TRBJ1-5 once . TRBV5-6 16 CASSLFRVDSNQPQHF TGTGCCAGCAGCTTATTCAGGGTAGATAGCAATCAGCCCCAGCATTTT
TRBJ2-5 . . TRBV11-2 17 CASSPTFRGSAQETQYF TGTGCCAGCAGCCCCACCTTCCGGGGGAGCGCGCAAGAGACCCAGTACTTC
TRBJ2-2 . . TRBV7-9 18 CASSSPRAAQPNTGELFF TGTGCCAGCAGCTCCCCAAGGGCGGCACAGCCAAACACCGGGGAGCTGTTTTTT
TRBJ2-3 . TRBD2 TRBV29-1 16 CSVAGLAGRSADTQYF TGCAGCGTTGCCGGACTAGCGGGACGCAGCGCAGATACGCAGTATTTT
TRBJ2-2 . . TRBV5-4 15 CASSFQTGYTGELFF TGTGCCAGCAGCTTCCAAACAGGTTACACCGGGGAGCTGTTTTTT
TRBJ1-5 few . TRBV6-4 13 CASSDEENQPQHF TGTGCCAGCAGTGACGAGGAGAATCAGCCCCAGCATTTT
TRBJ2-7 . . TRBV7-9 13 CASSLGREGEQYF TGTGCCAGCAGCCTTGGGCGGGAAGGGGAGCAGTACTTC
TRBJ2-2 . . TRBV21-1 15 CASTPGQTNTGELFF TGTGCCAGCACCCCGGGACAGACAAACACCGGGGAGCTGTTTTTT
TRBJ1-4 . . TRBV28 15 CASSMIQGFNEKLFF TGTGCCAGCAGTATGATACAGGGATTTAATGAAAAACTGTTTTTT
TRBJ1-4 . . TRBV7-8 14 CASSLKTANEKLFF TGTGCCAGCAGCTTAAAGACAGCTAATGAAAAACTGTTTTTT
TRBJ1-5 . . TRBV5-8 15 CASSLRWQSNQPQHF TGTGCCAGCAGCTTGCGTTGGCAGAGCAATCAGCCCCAGCATTTT
TRBJ2-4 . . TRBV11-2 15 CASSFGGAGGNIQYF TGTGCCAGCAGCTTCGGGGGAGCGGGTGGAAACATTCAGTACTTC
TRBJ2-7 . . TRBV14 18 CASSQVGGIGFWADEQYF TGTGCCAGCAGCCAAGTAGGGGGGATTGGATTTTGGGCCGACGAGCAGTACTTC
TRBJ2-3 many . TRBV4-1 17 CASSQETVGVRADTQYF TGCGCCAGCAGCCAAGAAACGGTAGGGGTGAGGGCAGATACGCAGTATTTT
TRBJ2-7 . . TRBV11-2 15 CASSPNGGHTYEQYF TGTGCCAGCAGCCCGAATGGGGGACATACCTACGAGCAGTACTTC
TRBJ2-5 . . TRBV6-5 13 CASSLRRQETQYF TGTGCCAGCAGTCTCAGGCGGCAAGAGACCCAGTACTTC
TRBJ2-7 . TRBD2 TRBV2 15 CATKATSGVSYEQYF TGTGCCACCAAAGCGACTAGCGGGGTCTCCTACGAGCAGTACTTC
TRBJ2-1 once . TRBV4-2 16 CASSARKGETYNEQFF TGTGCCAGCAGCGCCAGGAAAGGAGAAACGTACAATGAGCAGTTCTTC
TRBJ2-7 . TRBD1 TRBV7-8 14 CASSFDRDTYEQYF TGTGCCAGCAGCTTCGACAGGGATACCTACGAGCAGTACTTC
TRBJ1-3 . . TRBV25-1 14 CASAIQGKGNTIYF TGTGCCAGCGCCATTCAGGGGAAAGGAAACACCATATATTTT
TRBJ1-6 many . TRBV19 13 CASSIRTDSPLHF TGTGCCAGTAGTATTCGGACAGACTCACCCCTCCACTTT
TRBJ2-3 . TRBD1 TRBV2 14 CASSATGGTDTQYF TGTGCCAGCAGTGCGACAGGGGGCACAGATACGCAGTATTTT
TRBJ1-5 . . TRBV19 13 CASSPQTNQPQHF TGTGCCAGTAGTCCTCAGACTAATCAGCCCCAGCATTTT
TRBJ2-7 . TRBD1 TRBV7-2 16 CASSLGDRGRSYEQYF TGTGCCAGCAGCTTAGGGGACAGGGGGCGCTCCTACGAGCAGTACTTC
TRBJ2-1 once TRBD2 TRBV2 14 CASSRTSGGNEQFF TGTGCCAGCAGTCGAACTAGCGGGGGGAATGAGCAGTTCTTC
TRBJ2-5 . . TRBV19 14 CATSGTSQVETQYF TGTGCCACTTCGGGGACTTCCCAGGTGGAGACCCAGTACTTC
TRBJ1-5 few . TRBV6-1 14 CASSVKRETQPQHF TGTGCCAGCAGTGTAAAAAGGGAAACTCAGCCCCAGCATTTT
TRBJ1-2 few . TRBV18 16 CASARGAEQANYGYTF TGTGCCAGCGCGCGCGGGGCGGAACAAGCTAACTATGGCTACACCTTC
TRBJ2-7 . . TRBV7-3 13 CASSPGYPYEQYF TGTGCCAGCAGCCCAGGGTACCCCTACGAGCAGTACTTC
TRBJ1-1 few . TRBV7-8 14 CASSLAAGRSEAFF TGTGCCAGCAGCTTAGCGGCGGGGCGGTCTGAAGCTTTCTTT
TRBJ2-1 . . TRBV6-5 13 CASSYPGTLEQFF TGTGCCAGCAGTTACCCCGGGACATTGGAGCAGTTCTTC
TRBJ2-7 once TRBD2 TRBV5-1 15 CASSPRTSGSYEQYF TGCGCCAGCAGTCCCCGGACTAGCGGCTCCTACGAGCAGTACTTC
TRBJ2-3 . . TRBV19 15 CASSPLRGVTDTQYF TGTGCCAGTAGTCCTCTAAGGGGAGTGACAGATACGCAGTATTTT
TRBJ2-7 . TRBD2 TRBV7-2 15 CASSSMASGRYEQYF TGTGCCAGCAGCTCAATGGCTAGCGGGCGCTACGAGCAGTACTTC
TRBJ2-3 . TRBD1 TRBV18 17 CASSPPGQGPYTDTQYF TGTGCCAGCTCACCCCCGGGACAGGGGCCTTACACAGATACGCAGTATTTT
TRBJ1-3 once . TRBV6-6 15 CASSFSGAEGNTIYF TGTGCCAGCAGTTTCTCAGGGGCTGAGGGAAACACCATATATTTT
TRBJ2-7 . TRBD1 TRBV4-1 13 CASARTGGAEQYF TGCGCCAGCGCTCGGACAGGGGGCGCCGAGCAGTACTTC
TRBJ2-7 once . TRBV10-2 14 CASSDGQGLDEQYF TGCGCCAGCAGTGATGGGCAGGGGTTGGACGAGCAGTACTTC
TRBJ2-7 . . TRBV5-6 15 CASSLRPMGSYEQYF TGTGCCAGCAGCCTCAGGCCCATGGGGTCGTACGAGCAGTACTTC
TRBJ1-5 . TRBD1 TRBV15 14 CATSRDLRDRPQHF TGTGCCACCAGCAGAGACCTAAGGGACAGGCCCCAGCATTTT
TRBJ2-2 . . TRBV11-2 15 CASSFDTTNTGELFF TGTGCCAGCAGCTTTGATACTACGAACACCGGGGAGCTGTTTTTT
TRBJ1-2 many TRBD1 TRBV7-9 12 CASSRDRGGYTF TGTGCCAGCAGCCGGGACAGGGGAGGCTACACCTTC
TRBJ1-1 once . TRBV6-5 13 CAITPRGNTEAFF TGTGCCATCACCCCGAGGGGGAACACTGAAGCTTTCTTT
TRBJ2-1 . TRBD2 TRBV10-3 17 CAISGPTSGGARNEQFF TGTGCCATCAGTGGGCCGACTAGCGGGGGGGCTCGAAATGAGCAGTTCTTC
TRBJ2-2 . . TRBV19 17 CASRILGAGADTGELFF TGTGCCAGTAGGATCCTGGGGGCAGGGGCCGACACCGGGGAGCTGTTTTTT